The following is a TCR beta chain sequence with its context. Its specificity is unknown. These data belong to a study of T cells in Graves' hyperthyroidism and ophthalmopathy. Findings and limits, study-wide: Ophthalmopathy was model-predicted a median roughly six months pre-onset.

Graves' hyperthyroidism was deemed stable given no ophthalmopathy progression within 18 months. Orbital computed tomography and thyroid ultrasound, together with serum TRAb and thyroxine and clinical symptoms, were used for diagnoses. It was RNA transcripts that yielded the amplified TCR beta CDR3 regions. First-round RT-PCR of the TCR CDR3 relied on the HTBI primer set. TCRdb re-called the multiplex PCR reads with MiXCR, one entry per CDR3 protein. The data contain over 90,000 distinct CDR3 sequences, about 50% of them singletons. V lost 5 bases to trimming and J lost 9 bases; unmatched junction nucleotides: 20. Germline CDR1 DFQATT, CDR2 SNEGSKA (reference sequence). The CDR3 runs 19 residues.

The sequence was collected from a man in his forties or fifties with Graves' hyperthyroidism. The chain couples TRBV20-1 to TRBJ2-1, with 15 bases lining up with TRBD2. Input material: blood. CDR3 loop: CSAPPPVPGLAGGRGEQFF. For the CDR3, the DNA is TGCAGTGCTCCTCCACCTGTCCCGGGACTAGCGGGAGGTAGGGGTGAGCAGTTCTTC.